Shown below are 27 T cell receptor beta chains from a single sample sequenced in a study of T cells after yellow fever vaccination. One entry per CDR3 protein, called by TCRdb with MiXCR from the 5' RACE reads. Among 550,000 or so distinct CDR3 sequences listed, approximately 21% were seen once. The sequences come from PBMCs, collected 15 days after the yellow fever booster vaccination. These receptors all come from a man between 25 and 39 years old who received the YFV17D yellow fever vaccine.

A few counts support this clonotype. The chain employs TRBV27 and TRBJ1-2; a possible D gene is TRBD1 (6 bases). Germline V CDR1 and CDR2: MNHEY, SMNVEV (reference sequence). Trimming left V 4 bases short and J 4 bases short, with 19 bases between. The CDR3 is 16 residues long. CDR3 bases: TGTGCCAGCAGTTCACGGGGGCAGGGGCTCCCCTATGGCTACACCTTC. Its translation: CASSSRGQGLPYGYTF.

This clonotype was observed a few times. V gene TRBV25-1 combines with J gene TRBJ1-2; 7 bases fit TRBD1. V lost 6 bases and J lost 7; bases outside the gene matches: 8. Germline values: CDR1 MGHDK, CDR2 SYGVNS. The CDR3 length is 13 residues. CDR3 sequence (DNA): TGTGCCAGCAGGGAACAGGGGTTGAGTGGCTACACCTTC. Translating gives CASREQGLSGYTF.

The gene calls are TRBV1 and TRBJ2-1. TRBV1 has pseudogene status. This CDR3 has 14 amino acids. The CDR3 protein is CTSSRDTGHNEQFF. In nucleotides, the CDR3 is TGCACCAGCAGCCGAGACACCGGTCACAATGAGCAGTTCTTC.

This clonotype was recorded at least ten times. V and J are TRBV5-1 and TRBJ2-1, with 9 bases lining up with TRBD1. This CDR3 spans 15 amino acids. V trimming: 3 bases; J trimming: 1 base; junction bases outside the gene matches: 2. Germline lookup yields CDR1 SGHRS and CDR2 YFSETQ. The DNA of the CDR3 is TGCGCCAGCAGCTCGACAGGGGGATCCTACAATGAGCAGTTCTTC. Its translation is CASSSTGGSYNEQFF. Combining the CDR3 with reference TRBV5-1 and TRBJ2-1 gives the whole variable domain KAGVTQTPRYLIKTRGQQVTLSCSPISGHRSVSWYQQTPGQGLQFLFEYFSETQRNKGNFPGRFSGRQFSNSRSEMNVSTLELGDSALYLCASSSTGGSYNEQFFGPGTRLTVL.

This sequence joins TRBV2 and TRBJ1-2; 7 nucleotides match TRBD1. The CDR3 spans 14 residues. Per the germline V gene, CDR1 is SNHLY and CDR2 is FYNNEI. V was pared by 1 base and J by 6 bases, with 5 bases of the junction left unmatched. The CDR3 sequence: CASSEGAGGNGYTF. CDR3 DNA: TGTGCCAGCAGTGAAGGCGCAGGGGGTAATGGCTACACCTTC. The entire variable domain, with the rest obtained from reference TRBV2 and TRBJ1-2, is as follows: EPEVTQTPSHQVTQMGQEVILRCVPISNHLYFYWYRQILGQKVEFLVSFYNNEISEKSEIFDDQFSVERPDGSNFTLKIRSTKLEDSAMYFCASSEGAGGNGYTFGSGTRLTVV.

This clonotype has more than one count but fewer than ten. For the CDR3, the DNA is TGTGCCAGCAGTTACCAAGGGCAGTTCTACGAGCAGTACTTC. Its translation is CASSYQGQFYEQYF. The J gene is TRBJ2-7, the V gene TRBV6-2 or TRBV6-3; unclear D gene. Germline V gene lookup returns CDR1 MNHEY and CDR2 SVGEGT. This CDR3 has 14 residues. Trimming shortened V by 2 bases and J by 3 bases, and 11 bases separated the two germline ends.

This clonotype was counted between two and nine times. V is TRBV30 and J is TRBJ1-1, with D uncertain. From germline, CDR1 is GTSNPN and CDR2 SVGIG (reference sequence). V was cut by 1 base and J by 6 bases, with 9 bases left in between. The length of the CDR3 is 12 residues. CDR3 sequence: CAWSGRTAEAFF. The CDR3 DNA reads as TGTGCCTGGAGTGGCCGGACCGCTGAAGCTTTCTTT.

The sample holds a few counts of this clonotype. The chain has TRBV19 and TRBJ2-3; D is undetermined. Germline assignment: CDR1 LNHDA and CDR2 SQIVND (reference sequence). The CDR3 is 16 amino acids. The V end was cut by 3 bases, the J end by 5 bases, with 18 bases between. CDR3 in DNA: TGTGCCAGTAGTATCGATGGCGGTTCCCGGAGAGATACGCAGTATTTT. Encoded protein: CASSIDGGSRRDTQYF.

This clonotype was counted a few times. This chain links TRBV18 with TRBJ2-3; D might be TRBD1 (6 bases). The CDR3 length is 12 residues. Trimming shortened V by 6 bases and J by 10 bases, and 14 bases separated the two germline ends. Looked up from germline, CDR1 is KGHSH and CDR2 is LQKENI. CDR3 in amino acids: CASSLQGIPQYF. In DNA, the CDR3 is TGTGCCAGCTCTTTGCAGGGGATACCGCAGTATTTT.

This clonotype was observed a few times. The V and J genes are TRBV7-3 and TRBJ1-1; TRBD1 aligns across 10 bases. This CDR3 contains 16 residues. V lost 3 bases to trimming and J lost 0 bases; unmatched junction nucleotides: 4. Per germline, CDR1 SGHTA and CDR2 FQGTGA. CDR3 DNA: TGTGCCAGCAGCTTCGGGGACAGGGGCCTGAACACTGAAGCTTTCTTT. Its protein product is CASSFGDRGLNTEAFF.

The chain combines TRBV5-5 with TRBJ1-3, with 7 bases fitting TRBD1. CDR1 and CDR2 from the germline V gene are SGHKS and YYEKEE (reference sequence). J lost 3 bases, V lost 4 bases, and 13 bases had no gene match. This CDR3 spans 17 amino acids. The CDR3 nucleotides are TGTGCCAGCAGCCCATTTCCGACCAGACAGGGTGGAAACACCATATATTTT. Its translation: CASSPFPTRQGGNTIYF.

The CDR3 reads CASSYLQGVSYNEQFF. The DNA of the CDR3 is TGTGCCAGCAGTTACTTACAGGGAGTCTCCTACAATGAGCAGTTCTTC. The genes are TRBV6-2 or TRBV6-3 and TRBJ2-1, with D tentatively TRBD1 (6 bases). CDR1 MNHEY and CDR2 SVGEGT come from the germline V gene. V gave up 1 base and J gave up 0 bases, with 10 bases separating them. The CDR3 length is 16 residues.

The CDR3 loop is CATSRDETPGAEYF. The CDR3 DNA sequence: TGTGCCACCAGCAGAGATGAGACTCCGGGGGCAGAGTATTTT. The chain uses TRBV15 and TRBJ2-3; D possibly uses TRBD1 or TRBD2 (6 bases each). In germline, CDR1 is LNHNV, CDR2 YYDKDF (reference sequence). V was pared by 0 bases and J by 13 bases, with 17 bases between. The CDR3 totals 14 residues.

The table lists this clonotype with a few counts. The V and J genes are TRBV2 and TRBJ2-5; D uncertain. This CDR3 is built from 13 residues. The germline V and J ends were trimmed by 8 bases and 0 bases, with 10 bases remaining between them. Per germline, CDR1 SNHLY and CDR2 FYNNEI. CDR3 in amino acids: CASQRTYQETQYF. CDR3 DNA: TGTGCCAGCCAACGAACCTACCAAGAGACCCAGTACTTC.

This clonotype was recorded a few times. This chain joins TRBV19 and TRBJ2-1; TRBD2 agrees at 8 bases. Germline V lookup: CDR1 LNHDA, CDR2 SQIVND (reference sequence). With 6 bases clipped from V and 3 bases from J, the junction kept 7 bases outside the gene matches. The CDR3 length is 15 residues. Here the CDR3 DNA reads TGTGCCAGTAGAGTCCCGGGGGGGCTCTACAATGAGCAGTTCTTC. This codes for CASRVPGGLYNEQFF.

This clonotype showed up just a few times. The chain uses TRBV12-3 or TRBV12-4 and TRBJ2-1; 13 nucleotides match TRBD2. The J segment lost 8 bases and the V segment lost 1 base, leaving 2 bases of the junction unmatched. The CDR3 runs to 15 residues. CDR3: CASSLGTSGSYEQFF. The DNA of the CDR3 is TGTGCCAGCAGTTTAGGGACTAGCGGGAGCTATGAGCAGTTCTTC.

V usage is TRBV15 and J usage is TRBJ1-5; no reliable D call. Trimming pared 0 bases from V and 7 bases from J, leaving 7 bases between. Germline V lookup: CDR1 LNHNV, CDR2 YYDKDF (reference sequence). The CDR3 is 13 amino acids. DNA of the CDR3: TGTGCCACCAGCAGAGATAATATGCAGCCCCAGCATTTT. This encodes CATSRDNMQPQHF.

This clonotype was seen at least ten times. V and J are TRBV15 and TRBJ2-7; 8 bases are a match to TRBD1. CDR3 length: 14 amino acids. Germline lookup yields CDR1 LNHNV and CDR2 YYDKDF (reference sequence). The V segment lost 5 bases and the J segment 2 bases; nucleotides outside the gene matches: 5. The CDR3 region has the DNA TGTGCCACCAGCGCACAGGGGGGTCCCTACGAGCAGTACTTC. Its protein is CATSAQGGPYEQYF.

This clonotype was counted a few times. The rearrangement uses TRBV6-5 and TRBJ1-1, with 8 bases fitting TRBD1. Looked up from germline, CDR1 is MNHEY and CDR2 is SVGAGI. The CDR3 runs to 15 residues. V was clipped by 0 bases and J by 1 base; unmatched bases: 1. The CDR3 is CASSYSDRGNTEAFF. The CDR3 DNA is TGTGCCAGCAGTTACTCTGACAGGGGGAACACTGAAGCTTTCTTT.

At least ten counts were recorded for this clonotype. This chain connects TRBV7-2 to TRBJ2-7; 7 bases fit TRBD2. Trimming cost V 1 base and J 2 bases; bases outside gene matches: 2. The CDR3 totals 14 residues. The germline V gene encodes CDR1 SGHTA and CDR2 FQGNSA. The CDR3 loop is CASSLERGAYEQYF. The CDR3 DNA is TGTGCCAGCAGCTTAGAACGGGGGGCCTACGAGCAGTACTTC.

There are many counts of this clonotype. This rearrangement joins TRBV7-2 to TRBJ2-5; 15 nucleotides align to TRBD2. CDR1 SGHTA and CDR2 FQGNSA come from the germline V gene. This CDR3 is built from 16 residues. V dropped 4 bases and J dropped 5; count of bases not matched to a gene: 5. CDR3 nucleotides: TGTGCCAGCAGCTCGGGACTAGCGGGAGGAGGGGAGACCCAGTACTTC. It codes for CASSSGLAGGGETQYF.

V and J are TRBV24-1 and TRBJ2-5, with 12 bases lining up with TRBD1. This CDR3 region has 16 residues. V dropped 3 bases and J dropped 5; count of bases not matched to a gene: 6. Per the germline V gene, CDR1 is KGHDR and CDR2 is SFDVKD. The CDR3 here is CATSDTGQGASETQYF. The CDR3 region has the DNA TGTGCCACCAGTGATACGGGACAGGGGGCATCGGAGACCCAGTACTTC.

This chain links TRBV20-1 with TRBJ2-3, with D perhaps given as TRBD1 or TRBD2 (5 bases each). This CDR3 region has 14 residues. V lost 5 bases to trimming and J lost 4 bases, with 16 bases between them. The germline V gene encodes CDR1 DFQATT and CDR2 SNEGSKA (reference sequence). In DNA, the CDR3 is TGCAGTGCTCCCCCCCCGGGACGGCCAGATACGCAGTATTTT. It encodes CSAPPPGRPDTQYF.

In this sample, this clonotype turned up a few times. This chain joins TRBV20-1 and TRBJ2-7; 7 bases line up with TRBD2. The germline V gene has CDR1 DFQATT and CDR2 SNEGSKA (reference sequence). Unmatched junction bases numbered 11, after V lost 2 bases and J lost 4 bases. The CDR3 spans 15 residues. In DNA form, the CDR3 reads TGCAGTGCTAGACTTGTATCTAGCGGCAGATACGAGCAGTACTTC. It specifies CSARLVSSGRYEQYF.

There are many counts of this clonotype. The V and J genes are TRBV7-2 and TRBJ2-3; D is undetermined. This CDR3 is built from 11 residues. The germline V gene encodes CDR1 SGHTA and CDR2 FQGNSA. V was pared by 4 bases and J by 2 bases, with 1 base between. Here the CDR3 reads CASSYTDTQYF. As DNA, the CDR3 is TGTGCCAGCAGCTACACAGATACGCAGTATTTT.

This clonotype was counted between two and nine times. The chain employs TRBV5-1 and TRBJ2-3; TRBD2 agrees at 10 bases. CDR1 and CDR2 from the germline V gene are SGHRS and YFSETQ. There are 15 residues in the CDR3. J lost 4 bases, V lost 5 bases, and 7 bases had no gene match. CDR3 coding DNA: TGCGCCAGCAGAGACCCTAGCGGGAGTGCAGATACGCAGTATTTT. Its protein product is CASRDPSGSADTQYF.

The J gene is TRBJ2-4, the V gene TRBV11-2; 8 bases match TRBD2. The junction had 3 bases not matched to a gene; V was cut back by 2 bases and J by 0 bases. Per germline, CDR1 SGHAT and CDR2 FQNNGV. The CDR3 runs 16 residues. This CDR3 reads CASSLISGKAKNIQYF. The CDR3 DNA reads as TGTGCCAGCAGCTTAATTAGCGGGAAAGCCAAAAACATTCAGTACTTC.